This T cell receptor beta chain derives from a study of blood T cell repertoires in COVID-19. Study-wide context: COVID-19 samples from acute and convalescent phases originated in the United States, Italy and Spain. Nucleic acid was either cDNA or gDNA, and it came from T cells, B-cell-depleted T cells, or PBMCs.

As handled by the study authors: Quantification of nucleated cells was approximated via reference gene primer amplification. The assay was immunoSEQ multiplex PCR, and TCRdb's table has in-frame clones only and misses some. V, J and clone size derive from that table, while D and trimming were established from the DNA sequence. The profile shows 150,000 to 200,000 clones, about 93% of them singletons. CDR3 length equals 15 residues. With 6 bases removed from V and 3 bases from J, the gap between germline ends came to 17 bases. The germline CDR1 and CDR2 sequences are MDHEN and SYDVKM. The chain employs TRBV28 and TRBJ1-2; D is perhaps TRBD1 (5 bases). This TCR derives from a man in his fifties or sixties with acute or convalescent COVID-19. The sample was peripheral blood. CDR3 protein: CASSSTLRDDYGYTF. CDR3 coding DNA: TGTGCCAGCAGCTCTACCCTCAGGGATGACTATGGCTACACCTTC.